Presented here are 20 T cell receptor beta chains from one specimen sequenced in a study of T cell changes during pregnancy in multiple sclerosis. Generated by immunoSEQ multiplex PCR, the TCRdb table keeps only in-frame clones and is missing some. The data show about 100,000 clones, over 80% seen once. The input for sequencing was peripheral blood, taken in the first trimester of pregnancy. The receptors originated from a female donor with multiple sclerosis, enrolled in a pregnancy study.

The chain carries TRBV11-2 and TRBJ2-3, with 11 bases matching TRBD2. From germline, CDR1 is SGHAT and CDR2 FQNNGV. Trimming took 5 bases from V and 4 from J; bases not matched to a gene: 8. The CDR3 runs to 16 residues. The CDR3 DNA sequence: TGTGCCAGCAGCGCCACTAGCGGGGGCCACGCAGATACGCAGTATTTT. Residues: CASSATSGGHADTQYF.

CDR3 in DNA: TGTGCCAGCAGTCAGACTAGCGCATCCTACAATGAGCAGTTCTTC. Amino acid sequence: CASSQTSASYNEQFF. The chain recombines TRBV9 with TRBJ2-1; 8 positions match TRBD2. Looked up from germline, CDR1 is SGDLS and CDR2 is YYNGEE. Trimming cost V 5 bases and J 1 base; bases outside gene matches: 5. This CDR3 is built from 15 residues.

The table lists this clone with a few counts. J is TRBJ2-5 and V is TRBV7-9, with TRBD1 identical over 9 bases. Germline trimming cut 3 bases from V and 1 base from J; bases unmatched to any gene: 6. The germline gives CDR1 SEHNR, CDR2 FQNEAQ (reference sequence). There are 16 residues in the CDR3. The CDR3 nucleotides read TGTGCCAGCAGCTTGGGGGACAGGGTGGTCCAAGAGACCCAGTACTTC. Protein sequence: CASSLGDRVVQETQYF.

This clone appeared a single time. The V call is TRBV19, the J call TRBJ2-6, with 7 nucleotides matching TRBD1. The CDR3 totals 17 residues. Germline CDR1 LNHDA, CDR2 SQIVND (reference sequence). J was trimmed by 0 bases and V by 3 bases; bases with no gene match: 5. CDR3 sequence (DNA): TGTGCCAGTAGTATTAAGGGGGCCTTCTCTGGGGCCAACGTCCTGACTTTC. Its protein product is CASSIKGAFSGANVLTF.

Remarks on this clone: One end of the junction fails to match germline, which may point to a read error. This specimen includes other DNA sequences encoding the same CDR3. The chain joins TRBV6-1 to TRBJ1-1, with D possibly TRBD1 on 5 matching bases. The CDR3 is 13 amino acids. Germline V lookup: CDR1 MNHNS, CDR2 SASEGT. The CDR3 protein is CASSETPGGEAFF. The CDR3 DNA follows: TGTGCTAGCAGTGAAACCCCGGGGGGTGAAGCTTTCTTT.

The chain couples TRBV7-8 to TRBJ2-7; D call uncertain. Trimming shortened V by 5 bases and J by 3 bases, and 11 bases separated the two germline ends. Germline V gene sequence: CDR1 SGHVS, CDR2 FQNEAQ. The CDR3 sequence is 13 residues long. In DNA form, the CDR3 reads TGTGCCAGCAGCACCACCGGGTTCTACGAGCAGTACTTC. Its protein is CASSTTGFYEQYF.

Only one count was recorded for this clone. Here the CDR3 DNA reads TGTGCCAGCAGCCCAACCCGGACGGGAATCACAGATACGCAGTATTTT. This encodes CASSPTRTGITDTQYF. The genes are TRBV7-2 and TRBJ2-3; TRBD2 might be the D (5 bases). Germline CDR1 is SGHTA and CDR2 is FQGNSA. V lost 5 bases and J 2 bases, leaving 17 bases between the germline ends. The CDR3 is made up of 16 amino acids.

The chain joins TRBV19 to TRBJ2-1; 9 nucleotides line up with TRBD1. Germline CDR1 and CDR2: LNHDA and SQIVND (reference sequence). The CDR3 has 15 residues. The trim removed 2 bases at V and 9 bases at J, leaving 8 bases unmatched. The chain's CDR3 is CASSIQQGAAGEQFF. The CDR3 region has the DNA TGTGCCAGTAGTATACAACAGGGGGCGGCGGGTGAGCAGTTCTTC.

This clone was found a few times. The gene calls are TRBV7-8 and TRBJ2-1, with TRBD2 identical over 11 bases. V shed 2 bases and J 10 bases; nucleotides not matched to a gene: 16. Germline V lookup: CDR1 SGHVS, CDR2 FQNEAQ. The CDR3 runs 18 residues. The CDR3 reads CASSLPLRLAGRLREQFF. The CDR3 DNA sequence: TGTGCCAGCAGCTTACCTCTCAGACTAGCGGGACGTCTCCGAGAGCAGTTCTTC.

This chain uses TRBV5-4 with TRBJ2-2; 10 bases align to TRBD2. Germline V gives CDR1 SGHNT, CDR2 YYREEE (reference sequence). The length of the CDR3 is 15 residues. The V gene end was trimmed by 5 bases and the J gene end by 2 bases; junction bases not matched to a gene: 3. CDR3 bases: TGTGCCAGCAGACTAGCGGGGACCAACACCGGGGAGCTGTTTTTT. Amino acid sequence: CASRLAGTNTGELFF.

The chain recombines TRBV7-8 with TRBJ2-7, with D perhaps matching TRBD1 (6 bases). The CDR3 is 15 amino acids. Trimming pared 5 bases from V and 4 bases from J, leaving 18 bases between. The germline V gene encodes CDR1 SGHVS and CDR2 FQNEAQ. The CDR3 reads CASSGIDRSAYEQYF. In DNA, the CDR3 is TGTGCCAGCAGCGGGATCGACAGGTCTGCGTACGAGCAGTACTTC.

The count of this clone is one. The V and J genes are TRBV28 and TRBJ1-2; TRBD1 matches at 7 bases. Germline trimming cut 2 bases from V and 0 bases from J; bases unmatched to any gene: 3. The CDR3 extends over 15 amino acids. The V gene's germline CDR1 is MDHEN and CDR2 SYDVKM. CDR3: CASSLGGQTNYGYTF. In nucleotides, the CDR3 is TGTGCCAGCAGTTTAGGGGGACAGACTAACTATGGCTACACCTTC.

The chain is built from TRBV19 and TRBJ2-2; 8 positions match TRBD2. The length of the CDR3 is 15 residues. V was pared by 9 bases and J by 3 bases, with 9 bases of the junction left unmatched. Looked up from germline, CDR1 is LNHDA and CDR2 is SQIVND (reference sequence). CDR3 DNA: TGTGCCAGCCGCACCGGGACTAGGGACACCGGGGAGCTGTTTTTT. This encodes CASRTGTRDTGELFF.

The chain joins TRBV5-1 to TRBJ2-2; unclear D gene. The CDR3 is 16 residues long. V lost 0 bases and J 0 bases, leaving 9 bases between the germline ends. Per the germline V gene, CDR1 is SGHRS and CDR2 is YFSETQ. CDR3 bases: TGCGCCAGCAGCTTGGGTGTGACTGCGAACACCGGGGAGCTGTTTTTT. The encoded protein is CASSLGVTANTGELFF.

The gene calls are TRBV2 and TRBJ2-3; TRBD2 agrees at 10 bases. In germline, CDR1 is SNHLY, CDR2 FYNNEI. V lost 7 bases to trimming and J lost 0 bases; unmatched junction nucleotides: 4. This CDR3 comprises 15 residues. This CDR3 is CASKGLAASTDTQYF. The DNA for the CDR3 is TGTGCCAGCAAAGGACTAGCGGCTAGCACAGATACGCAGTATTTT.

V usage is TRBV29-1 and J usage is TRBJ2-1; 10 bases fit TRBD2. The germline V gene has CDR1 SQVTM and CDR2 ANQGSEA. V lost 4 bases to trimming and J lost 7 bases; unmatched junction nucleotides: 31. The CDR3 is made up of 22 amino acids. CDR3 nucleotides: TGCAGCGTTGCAACCCCGGGAGAGGGTGGTTCGGTACTAGCGGGATCGCTAAATGAGCAGTTCTTC. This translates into CSVATPGEGGSVLAGSLNEQFF.

This chain's CDR3 is CSATFYTEAFF. The DNA for the CDR3 is TGCAGTGCTACCTTTTACACTGAAGCTTTCTTT. This chain uses TRBV20-1 with TRBJ1-1; D gene ambiguous. The germline V and J ends were trimmed by 4 bases and 3 bases, with 6 bases remaining between them. The CDR3 contains 11 residues. The germline gives CDR1 DFQATT, CDR2 SNEGSKA (reference sequence).

CDR3 in amino acids: CASSSGGLETQYF. The CDR3 nucleotides read TGTGCCAGCAGCTCAGGGGGCTTAGAGACCCAGTACTTC. The chain couples TRBV6-1 to TRBJ2-5, with 8 bases aligning to TRBD1. CDR3 length: 13 amino acids. Germline CDR1 reads MNHNS; CDR2 reads SASEGT. With V trimmed by 6 bases and J by 4 bases, 4 bases remained unmatched.

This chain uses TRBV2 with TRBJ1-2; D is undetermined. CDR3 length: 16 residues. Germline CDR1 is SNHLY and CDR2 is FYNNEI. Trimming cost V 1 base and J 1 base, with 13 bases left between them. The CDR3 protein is CASSEGQDPYNYGYTF. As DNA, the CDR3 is TGTGCCAGCAGTGAAGGGCAGGATCCCTATAACTATGGCTACACCTTC.

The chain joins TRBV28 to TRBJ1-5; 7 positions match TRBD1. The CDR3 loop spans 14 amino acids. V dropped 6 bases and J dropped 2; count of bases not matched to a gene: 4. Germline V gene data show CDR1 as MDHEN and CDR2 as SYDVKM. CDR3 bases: TGTGCCAGCAGGGAGGGGGCGGGCAATCAGCCCCAGCATTTT. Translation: CASREGAGNQPQHF.